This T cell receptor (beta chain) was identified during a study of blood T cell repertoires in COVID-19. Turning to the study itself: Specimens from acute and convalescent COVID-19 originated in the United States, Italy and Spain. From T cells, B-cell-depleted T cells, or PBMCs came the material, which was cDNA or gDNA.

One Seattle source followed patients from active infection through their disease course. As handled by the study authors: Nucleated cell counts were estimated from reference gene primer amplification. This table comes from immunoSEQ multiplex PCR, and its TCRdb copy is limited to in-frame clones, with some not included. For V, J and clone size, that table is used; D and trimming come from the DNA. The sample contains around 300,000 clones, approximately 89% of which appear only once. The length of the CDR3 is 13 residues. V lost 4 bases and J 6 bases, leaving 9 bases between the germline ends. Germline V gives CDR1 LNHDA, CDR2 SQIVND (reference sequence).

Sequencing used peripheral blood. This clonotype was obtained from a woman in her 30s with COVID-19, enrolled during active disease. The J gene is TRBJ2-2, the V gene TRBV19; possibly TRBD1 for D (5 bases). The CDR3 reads CASSKDSPGELFF. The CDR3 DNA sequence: TGTGCCAGTAGTAAAGACAGTCCCGGGGAGCTGTTTTTT.